This TCR beta chain originates from a study of cytomegalovirus exposure and HLA in healthy donors. Overall study findings and caveats: In a later analysis, TCR beta V- and J-gene trimming showed a link to a missense DCLRE1C variant.

Researchers ran the PCR with 60 Vbeta and 13 Jbeta primers. The data were produced by immunoSEQ multiplex PCR, yet TCRdb's version contains in-frame clones alone and is incomplete. The top ten clones hold under 15% of a sample with about 170,000 clones, 78% of them seen once. This CDR3 is 11 amino acids long. CDR1 is MNHNY, CDR2 SVGAGI, per germline (reference sequence). V gave up 4 bases and J gave up 7 bases, with 4 bases separating them. Comment on this clone: Its antigen is unidentified.

The sequenced sample consisted of PBMCs. This sequence joins TRBV6-6 and TRBJ2-2, with D unresolved. The clonotype comes from a woman between 50 and 59 years old in good health and CMV-seropositive. CDR3 sequence (DNA): TGTGCCAGCAGTTCGGGCGGGGAGCTGTTTTTT. Translation gives CASSSGGELFF.